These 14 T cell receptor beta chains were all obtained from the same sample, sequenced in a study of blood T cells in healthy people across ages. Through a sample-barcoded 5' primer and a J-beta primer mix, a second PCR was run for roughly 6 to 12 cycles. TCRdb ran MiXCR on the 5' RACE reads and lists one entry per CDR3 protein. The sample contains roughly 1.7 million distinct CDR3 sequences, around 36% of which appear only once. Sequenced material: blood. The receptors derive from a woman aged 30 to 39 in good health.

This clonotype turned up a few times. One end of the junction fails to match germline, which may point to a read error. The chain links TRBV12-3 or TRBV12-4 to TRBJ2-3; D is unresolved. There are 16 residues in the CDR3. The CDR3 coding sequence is TGTGCCAGCAGCCCAAAAGCGCCCAACGGCAAAGATACGCAGGATTTT. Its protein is CASSPKAPNGKDTQDF.

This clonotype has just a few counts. The CDR3 coding sequence is TGTGCCAGCAGGTCGGCGGCAGGGGATAATTCACCCCTCCACTTT. It yields the protein CASRSAAGDNSPLHF. V and J are TRBV6-1 and TRBJ1-6; weak D call: TRBD1 (6 bases). V lost 6 bases and J lost 5, with 14 bases in between. CDR3 length equals 15 residues. Germline lookup yields CDR1 MNHNS and CDR2 SASEGT.

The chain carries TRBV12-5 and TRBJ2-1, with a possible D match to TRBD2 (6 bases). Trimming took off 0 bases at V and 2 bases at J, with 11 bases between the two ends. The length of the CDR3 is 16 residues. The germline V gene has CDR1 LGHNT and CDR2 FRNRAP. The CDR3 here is CASGLVQGGAYNEQFF. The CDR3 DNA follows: TGTGCTAGTGGTTTGGTACAAGGCGGGGCCTACAATGAGCAGTTCTTC.

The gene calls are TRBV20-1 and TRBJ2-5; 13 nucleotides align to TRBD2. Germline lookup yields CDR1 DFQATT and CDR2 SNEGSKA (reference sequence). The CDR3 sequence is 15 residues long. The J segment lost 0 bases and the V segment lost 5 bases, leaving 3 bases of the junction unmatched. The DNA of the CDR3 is TGCAGTGCTTCGGGACTAGCGGGACACCAAGAGACCCAGTACTTC. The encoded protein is CSASGLAGHQETQYF.

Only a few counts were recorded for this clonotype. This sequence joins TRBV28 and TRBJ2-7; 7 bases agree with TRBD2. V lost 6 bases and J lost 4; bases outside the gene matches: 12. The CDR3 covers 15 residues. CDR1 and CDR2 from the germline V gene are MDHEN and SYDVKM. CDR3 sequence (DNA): TGTGCCAGCAGGGGATCTAGCGGAGACATATACGAGCAGTACTTC. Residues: CASRGSSGDIYEQYF.

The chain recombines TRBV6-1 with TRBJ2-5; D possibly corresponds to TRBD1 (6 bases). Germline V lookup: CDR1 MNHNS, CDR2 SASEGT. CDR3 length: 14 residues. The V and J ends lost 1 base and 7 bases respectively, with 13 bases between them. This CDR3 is CASSEVQGRLTQYF. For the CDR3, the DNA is TGTGCCAGCAGTGAAGTACAGGGAAGGCTGACCCAGTACTTC.

CDR3 residues: CSARVGKGNQPQYF. The DNA for the CDR3 is TGCAGTGCTAGGGTAGGGAAGGGCAATCAGCCCCAGTACTTC. The chain combines TRBV20-1 with TRBJ2-5; D gene unclear. V shed 3 bases and J shed 9 bases, with 20 bases lying between them. The CDR3 sequence is 14 residues long. Germline V gene data show CDR1 as DFQATT and CDR2 as SNEGSKA (reference sequence).

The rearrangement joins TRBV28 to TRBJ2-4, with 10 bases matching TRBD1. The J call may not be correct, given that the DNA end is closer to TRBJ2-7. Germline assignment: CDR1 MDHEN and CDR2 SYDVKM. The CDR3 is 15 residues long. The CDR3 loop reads CASTLAGTGAYEQYF. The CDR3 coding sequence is TGTGCCAGTACTCTAGCCGGGACAGGGGCCTACGAGCAGTACTTC.

The CDR3 is CASKGPNQPQHF. CDR3 nucleotide sequence: TGTGCCAGCAAGGGCCCCAATCAGCCCCAGCATTTT. This chain connects TRBV6-2 or TRBV6-3 to TRBJ1-5; D gene unclear. The CDR3 is made up of 12 amino acids. V lost 7 bases, J lost 3 bases, and 7 bases lay in between. Germline CDR1 and CDR2: MNHEY and SVGEGT.

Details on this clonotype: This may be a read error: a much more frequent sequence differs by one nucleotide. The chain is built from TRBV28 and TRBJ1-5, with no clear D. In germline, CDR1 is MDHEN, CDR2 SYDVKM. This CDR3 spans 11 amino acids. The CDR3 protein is CANSLGQPQHF. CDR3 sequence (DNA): TGTGCCAACAGTTTAGGTCAGCCCCAGCATTTT.

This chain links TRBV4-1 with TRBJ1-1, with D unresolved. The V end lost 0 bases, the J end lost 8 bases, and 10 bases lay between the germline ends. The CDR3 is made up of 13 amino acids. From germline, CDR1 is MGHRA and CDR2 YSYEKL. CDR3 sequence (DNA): TGCGCCAGCAGCCAAGAAAAGTCCGTAGAAGCTTTCTTT. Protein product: CASSQEKSVEAFF.

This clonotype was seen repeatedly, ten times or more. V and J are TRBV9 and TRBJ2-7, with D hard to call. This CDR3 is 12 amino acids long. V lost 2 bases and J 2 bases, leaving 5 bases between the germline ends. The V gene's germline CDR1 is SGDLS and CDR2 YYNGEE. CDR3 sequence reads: CASSVLPYEQYF. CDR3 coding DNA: TGTGCCAGCAGCGTTCTCCCCTACGAGCAGTACTTC. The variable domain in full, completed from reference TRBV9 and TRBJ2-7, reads DSGVTQTPKHLITATGQRVTLRCSPRSGDLSVYWYQQSLDQGLQFLIQYYNGEERAKGNILERFSAQQFPDLHSELNLSSLELGDSALYFCASSVLPYEQYFGPGTRLTVT.

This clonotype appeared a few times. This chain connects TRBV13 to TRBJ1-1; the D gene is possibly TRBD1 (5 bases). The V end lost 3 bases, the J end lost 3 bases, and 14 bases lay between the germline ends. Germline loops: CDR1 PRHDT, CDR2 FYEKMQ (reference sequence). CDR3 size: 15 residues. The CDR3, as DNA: TGTGCCAGCAGCTTCCCGGAGGGAGGGGACACTGAAGCTTTCTTT. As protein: CASSFPEGGDTEAFF.

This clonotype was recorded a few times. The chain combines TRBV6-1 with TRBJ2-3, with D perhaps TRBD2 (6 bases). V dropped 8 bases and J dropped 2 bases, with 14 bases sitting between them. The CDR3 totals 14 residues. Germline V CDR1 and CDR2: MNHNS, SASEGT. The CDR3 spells CASLQKRATDTQYF. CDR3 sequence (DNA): TGTGCCAGCCTCCAGAAGCGGGCCACAGATACGCAGTATTTT.